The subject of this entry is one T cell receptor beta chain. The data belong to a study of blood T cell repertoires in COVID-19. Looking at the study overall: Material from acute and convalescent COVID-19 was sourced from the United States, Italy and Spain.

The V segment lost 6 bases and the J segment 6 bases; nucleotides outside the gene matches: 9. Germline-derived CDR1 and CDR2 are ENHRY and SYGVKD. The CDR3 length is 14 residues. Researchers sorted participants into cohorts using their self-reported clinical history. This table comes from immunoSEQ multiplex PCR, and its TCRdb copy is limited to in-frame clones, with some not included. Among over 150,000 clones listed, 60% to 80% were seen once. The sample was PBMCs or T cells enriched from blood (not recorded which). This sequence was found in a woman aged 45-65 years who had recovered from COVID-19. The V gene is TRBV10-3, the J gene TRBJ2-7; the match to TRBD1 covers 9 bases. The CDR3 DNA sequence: TGTGCCATCAGACAGGGGGCAGGGCAAACCGAGCAGTACTTC. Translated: CAIRQGAGQTEQYF.